This TCR gamma chain was recovered during a study of γδ T cells in repeated Plasmodium falciparum infection. Study context: Sampling occurred at baseline, pre-infection for selected infections, and 21 days post-infection.

The CDR3 sequence is 15 residues long. The germline CDR1 and CDR2 sequences are GITISATS and ISYDGTV (reference sequence). Bulk repertoires came from Vgamma9/Vdelta2+ or Vdelta2-negative gammadelta T cells flow-sorted from PBMC. Each sorted gammadelta sample had TRG and TRD chains sequenced. TCRdb reapplied CATT to the multiplex PCR reads. The repertoire includes approximately 30,000 gamma-chain clones, roughly 1.4% of them detected once, and approximately 19% sits in the top ten. This clone was seen at least ten times. Antigen specificity is unknown. The protein TCRdb gives is from a much larger clone and does not agree with this DNA's translation at residue 13, likely a read error; the protein shown here comes from the DNA. General study points: Donors in Mali lived in a small rural village, largely one ethnic group.

The origin of this receptor is a pool of human donors (malaria-infected and uninfected, not separated). The chain combines TRGV9 with TRGJP. Input material: gamma-delta T cells from blood. The CDR3 DNA follows: TGTGCCTTGTGGGAGGTGGAGTTGGGCAAAAAAATCAGGGTATTT. Amino acids: CALWEVELGKKIRVF.